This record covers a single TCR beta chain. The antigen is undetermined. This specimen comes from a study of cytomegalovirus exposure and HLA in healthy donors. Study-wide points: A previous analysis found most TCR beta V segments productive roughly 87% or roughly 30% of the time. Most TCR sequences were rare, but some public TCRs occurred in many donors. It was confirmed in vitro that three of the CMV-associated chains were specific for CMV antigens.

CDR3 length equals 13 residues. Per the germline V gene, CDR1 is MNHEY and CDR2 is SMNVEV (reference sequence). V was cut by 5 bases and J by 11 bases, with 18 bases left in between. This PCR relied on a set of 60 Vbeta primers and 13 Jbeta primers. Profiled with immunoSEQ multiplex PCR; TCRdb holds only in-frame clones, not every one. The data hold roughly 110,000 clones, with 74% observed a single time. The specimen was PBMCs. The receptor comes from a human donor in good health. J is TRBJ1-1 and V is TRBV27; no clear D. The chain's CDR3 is CASSPAGLPGAFF. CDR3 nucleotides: TGTGCCAGCAGTCCCGCCGGACTACCCGGGGCTTTCTTT.